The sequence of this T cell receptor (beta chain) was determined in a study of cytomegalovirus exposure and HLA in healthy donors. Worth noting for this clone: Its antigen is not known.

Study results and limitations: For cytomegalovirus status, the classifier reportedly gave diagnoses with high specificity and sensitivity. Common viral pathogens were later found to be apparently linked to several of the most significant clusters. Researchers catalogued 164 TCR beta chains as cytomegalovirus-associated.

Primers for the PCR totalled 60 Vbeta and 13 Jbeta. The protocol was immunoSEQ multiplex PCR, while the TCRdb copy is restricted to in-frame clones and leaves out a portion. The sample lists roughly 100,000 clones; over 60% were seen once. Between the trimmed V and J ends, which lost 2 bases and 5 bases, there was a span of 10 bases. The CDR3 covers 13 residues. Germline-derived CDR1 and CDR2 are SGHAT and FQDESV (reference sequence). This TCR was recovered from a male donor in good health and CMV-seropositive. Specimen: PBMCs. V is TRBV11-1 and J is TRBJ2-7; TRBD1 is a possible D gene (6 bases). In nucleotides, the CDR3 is TGTGCCAGCAGCTTATCAGGGGCCGACGAGCAGTACTTC. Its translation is CASSLSGADEQYF.